The entry that follows covers one T cell receptor (beta chain) sequence. As yet, its antigen is unknown. The data were obtained in a study of T-cell memory formation after mild COVID-19. Overall study context: TCR clusters showed largely donor specificity. Study-wide findings and caveats: Clones from the second wave (peaking day 37) had unconfirmed SARS-CoV-2 specificity.

The 5'RACE method, run with constant-segment primers, produced TCR alpha and TCR beta cDNA libraries (carrying sample barcodes and UMIs). TCRdb processed the 5' RACE reads anew with MiXCR; each CDR3 protein has one entry. The table shows more than 110,000 distinct CDR3 sequences, with approximately 26% occurring only once. The V gene's germline CDR1 is PRHDT and CDR2 FYEKMQ (reference sequence). Trimming removed 5 bases from V and 1 base from J, with 7 bases in between. The CDR3 runs to 13 residues. Sequencing was performed on PBMCs or a T cell subset sorted from them (not recorded which). This TCR was sampled from an adult woman who had mild COVID-19 (a few samples of this study predate the infection). Cell type and time point are not known. The chain couples TRBV13 to TRBJ2-3, with a tentative D call TRBD2 (6 bases). CDR3 sequence (DNA): TGTGCCAGCAGCAAGCGGGGCACAGATACGCAGTATTTT. This codes for CASSKRGTDTQYF.